This is a list of T cell receptor beta chains from one sample in a study of shared clonotypes between healthy human individuals. The method was immunoSEQ multiplex PCR; TCRdb's version includes in-frame clones alone and lacks a portion of them. The table includes millions of clones, under 95% detected once. Sequencing used naive CD8+ T cells from PBMCs. Every receptor here comes from a man younger than 30 in good health. Some clones in this sample may be carry-over from other donors' samples. Each CDR3 is given with its conserved first and last residue. The D gene is left open where the match is weak. Clone sizes are given selectively: once, few, many, or a class where the clone is expanded.

j_call: TRBJ1-2; v_call: TRBV4-1; clone_size: .; d_call: TRBD1; cdr3_nt: TGCGCCAGCAGCGAAGTAATGACAGGGGGCTATGGCTACACCTTC; cdr3_aa: CASSEVMTGGYGYTF
j_call: TRBJ2-7; v_call: TRBV18; clone_size: .; d_call: .; cdr3_nt: TGTGCCAGCTCACCTAGGGATCTGGCCTACGAGCAGTACTTC; cdr3_aa: CASSPRDLAYEQYF
j_call: TRBJ2-1; v_call: TRBV4-3; clone_size: once; d_call: .; cdr3_nt: TGCGCCAGCACCGATAGCGGAAGCTCCTACAATGAGCAGTTCTTC; cdr3_aa: CASTDSGSSYNEQFF
j_call: TRBJ2-3; v_call: TRBV7-3; clone_size: .; d_call: TRBD2; cdr3_nt: TGTGCCAGCAGCTCCGGGACTAGCGGGACAGATACGCAGTATTTT; cdr3_aa: CASSSGTSGTDTQYF
j_call: TRBJ2-3; v_call: TRBV29-1; clone_size: .; d_call: TRBD2; cdr3_nt: TGCAGCGTTGGTCGGACTAGCGGGAGCACAGATACGCAGTATTTT; cdr3_aa: CSVGRTSGSTDTQYF
j_call: TRBJ2-7; v_call: TRBV28; clone_size: .; d_call: .; cdr3_nt: TGTGCCAGCACCCATGAACAGGGAAACGAGCAGTACTTC; cdr3_aa: CASTHEQGNEQYF
j_call: TRBJ1-2; v_call: TRBV6-5; clone_size: .; d_call: .; cdr3_nt: TGTGCCAGCAGCCCCAGGGGAGCTAACTATGGCTACACCTTC; cdr3_aa: CASSPRGANYGYTF
j_call: TRBJ1-5; v_call: TRBV7-2; clone_size: .; d_call: .; cdr3_nt: TGTGCCAGCAGCGGACGGGACTTAGCTCAGCCCCAGCATTTT; cdr3_aa: CASSGRDLAQPQHF
j_call: TRBJ2-7; v_call: TRBV5-6; clone_size: .; d_call: TRBD1; cdr3_nt: TGTGCCAGCAGCGAAATGACAGGGGGCGACGAGCAGTACTTC; cdr3_aa: CASSEMTGGDEQYF
j_call: TRBJ1-1; v_call: TRBV4-1; clone_size: .; d_call: .; cdr3_nt: TGCGCCAGCAGCCAAGTTATTACGGCCAGAAACACTGAAGCTTTCTTT; cdr3_aa: CASSQVITARNTEAFF
j_call: TRBJ1-4; v_call: TRBV5-1; clone_size: .; d_call: .; cdr3_nt: TGCGCCAGCAGCCGATACCCTCCTCCTGAAAAACTGTTTTTT; cdr3_aa: CASSRYPPPEKLFF
j_call: TRBJ1-3; v_call: TRBV15; clone_size: .; d_call: .; cdr3_nt: TGTGCCACCAGCAGAGATAGGACACTCGGAAACACCATATATTTT; cdr3_aa: CATSRDRTLGNTIYF
j_call: TRBJ2-5; v_call: TRBV27; clone_size: .; d_call: .; cdr3_nt: TGTGCCAGCAGTTTATCGGGACCCGCGGGGGCTTGGGAGACCCAGTACTTC; cdr3_aa: CASSLSGPAGAWETQYF
j_call: TRBJ2-5; v_call: TRBV13; clone_size: .; d_call: .; cdr3_nt: TGTGCCAGCAGCTCGAGGGGTTCGGAGACCCAGTACTTC; cdr3_aa: CASSSRGSETQYF
j_call: TRBJ1-2; v_call: TRBV11-2; clone_size: .; d_call: TRBD1; cdr3_nt: TGTGCCAGCAGCTTAGGTGACACAGGGGTCGGCTACACCTTC; cdr3_aa: CASSLGDTGVGYTF
j_call: TRBJ2-1; v_call: TRBV7-9; clone_size: .; d_call: TRBD1; cdr3_nt: TGTGCCAGCAGCCCCCGGGACAGGGTGATCGATGAGCAGTTCTTC; cdr3_aa: CASSPRDRVIDEQFF
j_call: TRBJ2-1; v_call: TRBV7-2; clone_size: .; d_call: TRBD2; cdr3_nt: TGTGCCAGCAGACCATTTACTAGCGGGAGAGTCAATGAGCAGTTCTTC; cdr3_aa: CASRPFTSGRVNEQFF
j_call: TRBJ2-5; v_call: TRBV9; clone_size: .; d_call: .; cdr3_nt: TGTGCCAGCAGCGCGGGAGAAGAGACCCAGTACTTC; cdr3_aa: CASSAGEETQYF
j_call: TRBJ2-7; v_call: TRBV27; clone_size: .; d_call: .; cdr3_nt: TGTGCCAGCAGCACGGGGGTTAAAGGGGGCGAGCAGTACTTC; cdr3_aa: CASSTGVKGGEQYF
j_call: TRBJ2-1; v_call: TRBV2; clone_size: .; d_call: .; cdr3_nt: TGTGCCAGCGTAAACCAGGTGAATGAGCAGTTCTTC; cdr3_aa: CASVNQVNEQFF
j_call: TRBJ1-1; v_call: TRBV6-5; clone_size: .; d_call: TRBD1; cdr3_nt: TGTGCCAGCAGTTACGGTTGGACAGGGGCGGACACTGAAGCTTTCTTT; cdr3_aa: CASSYGWTGADTEAFF
j_call: TRBJ2-1; v_call: TRBV13; clone_size: .; d_call: .; cdr3_nt: TGTGCCAGCAGCCCCCGGGACTCATACAATGAGCAGTTCTTC; cdr3_aa: CASSPRDSYNEQFF
j_call: TRBJ1-2; v_call: TRBV7-6; clone_size: once; d_call: .; cdr3_nt: TGTGCCAGCAGCTTAGGGTCCGGGGGGCATCCGGGCTACACCTTC; cdr3_aa: CASSLGSGGHPGYTF
j_call: TRBJ2-1; v_call: TRBV27; clone_size: .; d_call: TRBD2; cdr3_nt: TGTGCCAGCAGAGGGACTAGCAGCTACAATGAGCAGTTCTTC; cdr3_aa: CASRGTSSYNEQFF
j_call: TRBJ2-7; v_call: TRBV7-6; clone_size: .; d_call: .; cdr3_nt: TGTGCCAGCAGCTTACGGGGGGACATTTCGGGCTACGAGCAGTACTTC; cdr3_aa: CASSLRGDISGYEQYF
j_call: TRBJ2-4; v_call: TRBV9; clone_size: .; d_call: TRBD2; cdr3_nt: TGTGCCAGCAGCGAAGGACTAGCGGGAGGAGCCAAAAACATTCAGTACTTC; cdr3_aa: CASSEGLAGGAKNIQYF
j_call: TRBJ1-2; v_call: TRBV7-2; clone_size: .; d_call: .; cdr3_nt: TGTGCCAGCAGCTTAGACGGGGCGCGTGACTATGGCTACACCTTC; cdr3_aa: CASSLDGARDYGYTF
j_call: TRBJ1-1; v_call: TRBV6-5; clone_size: .; d_call: .; cdr3_nt: TGTGCCAGCAGTTACCCCGGCTCCCGGGCTTTCTTT; cdr3_aa: CASSYPGSRAFF
j_call: TRBJ2-1; v_call: TRBV14; clone_size: .; d_call: .; cdr3_nt: TGTGCCAGCAGCCAAGGGGGGTTTGAGTACAATGAGCAGTTCTTC; cdr3_aa: CASSQGGFEYNEQFF
j_call: TRBJ2-3; v_call: TRBV4-1; clone_size: .; d_call: TRBD1; cdr3_nt: TGCGCCAGCAGCCATTTATCGGACAGGTCTAGCACAGATACGCAGTATTTT; cdr3_aa: CASSHLSDRSSTDTQYF
j_call: TRBJ2-1; v_call: TRBV9; clone_size: .; d_call: .; cdr3_nt: TGTGCCAGCAGCGCCGGAGGTCCGGCCTACAATGAGCAGTTCTTC; cdr3_aa: CASSAGGPAYNEQFF
j_call: TRBJ2-1; v_call: TRBV6-6; clone_size: .; d_call: TRBD2; cdr3_nt: TGTGCCAGCACCGTACTAGCGGGAGGCTACAATGAGCAGTTCTTC; cdr3_aa: CASTVLAGGYNEQFF
j_call: TRBJ1-1; v_call: TRBV27; clone_size: .; d_call: .; cdr3_nt: TGTGCCAGCAGTTTCGGTCGAGTGCACACTGAAGCTTTCTTT; cdr3_aa: CASSFGRVHTEAFF
j_call: TRBJ2-5; v_call: TRBV9; clone_size: .; d_call: .; cdr3_nt: TGTGCCAGCACAAAAACCAGTGGTCAAGAGACCCAGTACTTC; cdr3_aa: CASTKTSGQETQYF
j_call: TRBJ2-5; v_call: TRBV4-3; clone_size: .; d_call: .; cdr3_nt: TGCGCCAGCAGCCAAGACCGCAGCACAGGGATAGTGGGGACCCAGTACTTC; cdr3_aa: CASSQDRSTGIVGTQYF
j_call: TRBJ2-5; v_call: TRBV7-9; clone_size: .; d_call: TRBD2; cdr3_nt: TGTGCCAGCAGCTTACGCCTAGCGGGAGAGGGAGAGACCCAGTACTTC; cdr3_aa: CASSLRLAGEGETQYF
j_call: TRBJ2-7; v_call: TRBV13; clone_size: .; d_call: .; cdr3_nt: TGTGCCAGCAGCTCAAGGGGATGGCAGGCCACCTACGAGCAGTACTTC; cdr3_aa: CASSSRGWQATYEQYF
j_call: TRBJ1-5; v_call: TRBV28; clone_size: .; d_call: TRBD1; cdr3_nt: TGTGCCAGCAGTTTACAACAGGGGCCTCCTATAGGCCGGCCCCAGCATTTT; cdr3_aa: CASSLQQGPPIGRPQHF
j_call: TRBJ1-5; v_call: TRBV6-1; clone_size: .; d_call: .; cdr3_nt: TGTGCCAGCAGGGGACGGCCGGATAGCAATCAGCCCCAGCATTTT; cdr3_aa: CASRGRPDSNQPQHF
j_call: TRBJ2-1; v_call: TRBV9; clone_size: .; d_call: TRBD2; cdr3_nt: TGTGCCAGCAACCCAAGCGGGAGGTCCTACAATGAGCAGTTCTTC; cdr3_aa: CASNPSGRSYNEQFF
j_call: TRBJ1-5; v_call: TRBV2; clone_size: .; d_call: .; cdr3_nt: TGTGCCAGCAATGGATTATGGGACAATCAGCCCCAGCATTTT; cdr3_aa: CASNGLWDNQPQHF
j_call: TRBJ1-6; v_call: TRBV27; clone_size: .; d_call: .; cdr3_nt: TGTGCCAGCAGCCACCCGTCGGTTGTACCCCTCCACTTT; cdr3_aa: CASSHPSVVPLHF
j_call: TRBJ1-2; v_call: TRBV11-2; clone_size: .; d_call: TRBD1; cdr3_nt: TGTGCCAGCAGCTCTTGGCCGGGGACAGTCCAGGGATATAACTATGGCTACACCTTC; cdr3_aa: CASSSWPGTVQGYNYGYTF
j_call: TRBJ2-3; v_call: TRBV11-2; clone_size: .; d_call: .; cdr3_nt: TGTGCCAGCAGCCGGGACTCCTACACAGATACGCAGTATTTT; cdr3_aa: CASSRDSYTDTQYF
j_call: TRBJ2-1; v_call: TRBV9; clone_size: once; d_call: .; cdr3_nt: TGTGCCAGCAACAGCGGAGACTACAATGAGCAGTTCTTC; cdr3_aa: CASNSGDYNEQFF
j_call: TRBJ2-4; v_call: TRBV7-9; clone_size: .; d_call: .; cdr3_nt: TGTGCCAGCAGCCCTCGGACGAACGAAAACATTCAGTACTTC; cdr3_aa: CASSPRTNENIQYF
j_call: TRBJ2-3; v_call: TRBV5-1; clone_size: .; d_call: TRBD1; cdr3_nt: TGCGCCAGCAGCACGTTCCGGGACAGGGTCGGCATGGGCACAGATACGCAGTATTTT; cdr3_aa: CASSTFRDRVGMGTDTQYF
j_call: TRBJ2-7; v_call: TRBV10-1; clone_size: .; d_call: .; cdr3_nt: TGCGCCAGCAGTGTCGGCCAGGTGGGCTACGAGCAGTACTTC; cdr3_aa: CASSVGQVGYEQYF
j_call: TRBJ1-5; v_call: TRBV4-1; clone_size: .; d_call: .; cdr3_nt: TGCGCCAGCAGCCAAGTTGGAGGGGAGGGTCAGCCCCAGCATTTT; cdr3_aa: CASSQVGGEGQPQHF
j_call: TRBJ1-1; v_call: TRBV7-9; clone_size: once; d_call: .; cdr3_nt: TGTGCCAGCAGCCCGAGATCTTCCCTGAACACTGAAGCTTTCTTT; cdr3_aa: CASSPRSSLNTEAFF
j_call: TRBJ1-1; v_call: TRBV15; clone_size: .; d_call: TRBD1; cdr3_nt: TGTGCCACCAGCCAGGGGGGAAACACTGAAGCTTTCTTT; cdr3_aa: CATSQGGNTEAFF
j_call: TRBJ2-5; v_call: TRBV7-7; clone_size: .; d_call: .; cdr3_nt: TGTGCCAGCAGCCCATCAGGCGAGGGGACGAAGGAGACCCAGTACTTC; cdr3_aa: CASSPSGEGTKETQYF
j_call: TRBJ2-1; v_call: TRBV27; clone_size: .; d_call: TRBD2; cdr3_nt: TGTGCCAGCAGTATCGGTACTAGCGAGGATGAGCAGTTCTTC; cdr3_aa: CASSIGTSEDEQFF
j_call: TRBJ1-4; v_call: TRBV4-1; clone_size: .; d_call: .; cdr3_nt: TGCGCCAGCAGCCTCTTTGACAAAATCGATGAAAAACTGTTTTTT; cdr3_aa: CASSLFDKIDEKLFF
j_call: TRBJ2-5; v_call: TRBV5-1; clone_size: .; d_call: .; cdr3_nt: TGCGCCAGCAGCTTCGCCTTAGCAGGGAGGGAGACCCAGTACTTC; cdr3_aa: CASSFALAGRETQYF
j_call: TRBJ2-1; v_call: TRBV4-1; clone_size: .; d_call: TRBD2; cdr3_nt: TGCGCCAGCAGCCCAATCGGGACTATCTCTGAGCAGTTCTTC; cdr3_aa: CASSPIGTISEQFF
j_call: TRBJ2-1; v_call: TRBV30; clone_size: .; d_call: .; cdr3_nt: TGTGCCTGGAGTTTATCATGGGAGCAGTTCTTC; cdr3_aa: CAWSLSWEQFF